The 4 T cell receptor beta chains below were found in one sample sequenced in a study of blood T cell dynamics during melanoma immunotherapy. Time point denoted: week 3, after first cycle of checkpoint inhibitor. Clones were read by immunoSEQ multiplex PCR, and TCRdb kept only the in-frame ones, dropping some. The data show about 7,300 clones, with 81% seen just once and about 14% held by the top ten. The sequencing here drew on blood, taken from a patient treated with checkpoint blockade. Receptors originate from a human donor with melanoma.

The V and J genes are TRBV2 and TRBJ2-1; D ambiguous. The CDR3 runs to 15 residues. The germline V gene has CDR1 SNHLY and CDR2 FYNNEI. Trimming took 1 base from V and 3 from J, leaving 10 bases between them. The CDR3 DNA follows: TGTGCCAGCAGTGAAGTACTACAGAACTACAATGAGCAGTTCTTC. This codes for CASSEVLQNYNEQFF.

This chain links TRBV30 with TRBJ1-6; 7 bases are a match to TRBD1. This CDR3 contains 15 residues. V dropped 2 bases and J dropped 9; count of bases not matched to a gene: 10. Germline V CDR1 and CDR2: GTSNPN, SVGIG (reference sequence). The CDR3 nucleotides are TGTGCCTGGAGTTATACCGGGACAGTTACTTCACCCCTCCACTTT. Amino acid sequence: CAWSYTGTVTSPLHF. The full variable domain, in which reference TRBV30 and TRBJ1-6 provide the parts outside the CDR3, is SQTIHQWPATLVQPVGSPLSLECTVEGTSNPNLYWYRQAAGRGLQLLFYSVGIGQISSEVPQNLSASRPQDRQFILSSKKLLLSDSGFYLCAWSYTGTVTSPLHFGNGTRLTVT.

This clone appeared a single time. The chain recombines TRBV11-2 with TRBJ2-1; TRBD2 matches at 9 bases. CDR1 is SGHAT, CDR2 FQNNGV, per germline. The CDR3 covers 16 residues. The trim removed 1 base at V and 3 bases at J, leaving 4 bases unmatched. The CDR3 is CASSLGLAGFYNEQFF. The CDR3 nucleotides read TGTGCCAGCAGCTTAGGGCTAGCGGGGTTCTACAATGAGCAGTTCTTC.

V gene TRBV6-5 combines with J gene TRBJ1-1; D remains unclear. The CDR3 has 12 residues. Germline V gives CDR1 MNHEY, CDR2 SVGAGI. The V gene lost 2 bases and the J gene lost 10 bases, with 11 bases spanning the gap. This CDR3 is CASSYPTEGAFF. In DNA, the CDR3 is TGTGCCAGCAGTTACCCTACAGAAGGAGCTTTCTTT.